This T cell receptor (beta chain) was recorded in a study of T cell responses to AZD1222 COVID-19 vaccine. CDR3 size: 17 residues. The V and J ends lost 1 base and 7 bases, in that order; junction bases with no gene match: 12. Germline lookup yields CDR1 SEHNR and CDR2 FQNEAQ (reference sequence). Using immunoSEQ multiplex PCR, the repertoire was profiled, and TCRdb retains in-frame clones only, with some absent. The sample carries 90,000 to 130,000 clones, approximately 90% recorded once. The starting material was peripheral blood, obtained on day 0 of MenACWY control vaccination. The sequence came from an adult in good health. The chain joins TRBV7-9 to TRBJ1-2; 10 bases are shared with TRBD1. This CDR3 is CASSLGNPDRGLSGYTF. Here the CDR3 DNA reads TGTGCCAGCAGCTTAGGTAACCCCGACAGGGGGCTAAGTGGCTACACCTTC.